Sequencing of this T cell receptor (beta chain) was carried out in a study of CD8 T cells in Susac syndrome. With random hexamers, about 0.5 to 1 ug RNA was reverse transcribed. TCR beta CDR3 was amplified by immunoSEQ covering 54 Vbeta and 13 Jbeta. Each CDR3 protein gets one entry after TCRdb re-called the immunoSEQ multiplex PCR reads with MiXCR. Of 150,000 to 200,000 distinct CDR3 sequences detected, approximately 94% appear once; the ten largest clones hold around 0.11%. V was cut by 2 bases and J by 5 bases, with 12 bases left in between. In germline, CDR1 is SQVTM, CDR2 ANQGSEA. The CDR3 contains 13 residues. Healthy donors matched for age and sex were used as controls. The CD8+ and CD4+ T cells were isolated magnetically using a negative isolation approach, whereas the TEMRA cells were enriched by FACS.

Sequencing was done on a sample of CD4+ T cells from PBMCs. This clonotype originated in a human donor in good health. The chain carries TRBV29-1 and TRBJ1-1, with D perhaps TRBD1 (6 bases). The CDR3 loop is CSVEQGGGTEAFF. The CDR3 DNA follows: TGCAGCGTTGAACAAGGGGGGGGGACTGAAGCTTTCTTT.